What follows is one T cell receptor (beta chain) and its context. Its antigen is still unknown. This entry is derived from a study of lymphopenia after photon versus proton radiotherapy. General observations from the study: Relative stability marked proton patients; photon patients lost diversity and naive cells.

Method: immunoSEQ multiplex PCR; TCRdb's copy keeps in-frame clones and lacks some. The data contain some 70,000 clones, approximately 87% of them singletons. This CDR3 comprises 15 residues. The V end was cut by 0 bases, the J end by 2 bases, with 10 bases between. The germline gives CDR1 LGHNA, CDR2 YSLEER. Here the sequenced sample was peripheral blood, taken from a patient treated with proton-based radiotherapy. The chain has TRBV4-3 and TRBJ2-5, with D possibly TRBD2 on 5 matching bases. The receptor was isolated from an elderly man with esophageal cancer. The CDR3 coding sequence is TGCGCCAGCAGCCAAGATTACGGGGAACAAGAGACCCAGTACTTC. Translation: CASSQDYGEQETQYF.